This T cell receptor beta chain was found in a study of human T cells and chemical hapten exposure. This clonotype has ten or more counts. From the RACE reads, TCRdb called clonotypes with MiXCR, one entry per CDR3 protein. Of nearly 55,000 distinct CDR3 sequences detected, about 10% appear once; the ten largest clones hold over 1.5%. CDR1 and CDR2 (germline): SGHVS, FQNEAQ. V lost 1 base and J 4 bases, leaving 13 bases between the germline ends. The CDR3 spans 15 residues. Stated time point: patch test 2, 6 weeks after DPC sensitization. Treatment of the sample: therapeutic diphenylcyclopropenone sensitization with weekly scalp DPC.

The source is a woman between 45 and 60 years old with alopecia areata. Some clones in this sample may be carry-over from other donors' samples. The chain couples TRBV7-8 to TRBJ1-2; no reliable D call. The starting material was whole blood, obtained in connection with sensitization to the hapten diphenylcyclopropenone (DPC). The CDR3 DNA is TGTGCCAGCAGCTTAGATGCGGGCCGAAGCTATGGCTACACCTTC. It specifies CASSLDAGRSYGYTF.